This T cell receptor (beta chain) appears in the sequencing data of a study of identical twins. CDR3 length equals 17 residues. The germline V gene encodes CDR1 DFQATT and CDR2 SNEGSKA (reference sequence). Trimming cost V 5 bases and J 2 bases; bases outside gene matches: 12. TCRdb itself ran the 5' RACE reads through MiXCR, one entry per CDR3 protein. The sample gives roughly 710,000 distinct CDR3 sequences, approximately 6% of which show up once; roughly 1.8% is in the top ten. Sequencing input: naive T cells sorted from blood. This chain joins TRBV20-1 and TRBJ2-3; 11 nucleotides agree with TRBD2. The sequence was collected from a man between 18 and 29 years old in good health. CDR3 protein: CSARVAGGLRYTDTQYF. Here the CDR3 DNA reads TGCAGTGCTCGGGTAGCGGGGGGGCTCCGATACACAGATACGCAGTATTTT.